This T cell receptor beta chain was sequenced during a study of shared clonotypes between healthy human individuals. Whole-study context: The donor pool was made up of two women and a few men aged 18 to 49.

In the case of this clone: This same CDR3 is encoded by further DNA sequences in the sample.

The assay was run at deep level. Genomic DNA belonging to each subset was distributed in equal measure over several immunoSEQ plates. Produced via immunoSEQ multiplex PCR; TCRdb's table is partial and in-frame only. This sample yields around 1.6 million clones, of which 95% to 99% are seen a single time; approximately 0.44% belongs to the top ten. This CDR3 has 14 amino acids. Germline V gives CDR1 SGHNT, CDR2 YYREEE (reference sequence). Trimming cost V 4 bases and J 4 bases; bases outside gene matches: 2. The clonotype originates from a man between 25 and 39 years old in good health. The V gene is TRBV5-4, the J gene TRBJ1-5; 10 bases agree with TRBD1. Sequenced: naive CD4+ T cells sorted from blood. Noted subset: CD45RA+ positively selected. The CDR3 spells CASSPGQGNQPQHF. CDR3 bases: TGTGCCAGCAGCCCGGGACAGGGGAATCAGCCCCAGCATTTT. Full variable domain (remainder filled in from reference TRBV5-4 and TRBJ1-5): ETGVTQSPTHLIKTRGQQVTLRCSSQSGHNTVSWYQQALGQGPQFIFQYYREEENGRGNFPPRFSGLQFPNYSSELNVNALELDDSALYLCASSPGQGNQPQHFGDGTRLSIL.